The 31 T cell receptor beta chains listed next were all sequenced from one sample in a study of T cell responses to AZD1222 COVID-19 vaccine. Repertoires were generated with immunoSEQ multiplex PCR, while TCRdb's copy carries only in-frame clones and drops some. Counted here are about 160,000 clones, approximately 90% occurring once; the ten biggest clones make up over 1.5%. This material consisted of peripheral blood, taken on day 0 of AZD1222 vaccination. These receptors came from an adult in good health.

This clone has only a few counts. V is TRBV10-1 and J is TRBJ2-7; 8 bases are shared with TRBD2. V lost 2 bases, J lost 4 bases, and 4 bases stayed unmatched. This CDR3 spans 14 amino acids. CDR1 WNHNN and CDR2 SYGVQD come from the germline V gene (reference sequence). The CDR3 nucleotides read TGCGCCAGCAGTGAGAATCGGGGGGGTTACGAGCAGTACTTC. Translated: CASSENRGGYEQYF.

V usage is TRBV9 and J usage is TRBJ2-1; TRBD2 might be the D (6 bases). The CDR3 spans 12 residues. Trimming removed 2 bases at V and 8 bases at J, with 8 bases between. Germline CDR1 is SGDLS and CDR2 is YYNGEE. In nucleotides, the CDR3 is TGTGCCAGCAGCGTTGGAGGGGATGAGCAGTTCTTC. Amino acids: CASSVGGDEQFF.

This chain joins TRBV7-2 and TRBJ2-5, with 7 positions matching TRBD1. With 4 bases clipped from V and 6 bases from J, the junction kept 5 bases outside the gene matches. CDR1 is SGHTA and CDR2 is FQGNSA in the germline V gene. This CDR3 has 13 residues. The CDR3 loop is CASSSDRAKTQYF. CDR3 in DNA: TGTGCCAGCAGCTCTGACAGGGCCAAGACCCAGTACTTC. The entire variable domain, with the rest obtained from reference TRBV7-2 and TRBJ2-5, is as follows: GAGVSQSPSNKVTEKGKDVELRCDPISGHTALYWYRQSLGQGLEFLIYFQGNSAPDKSGLPSDRFSAERTGGSVSTLTIQRTQQEDSAVYLCASSSDRAKTQYFGPGTRLLVL.

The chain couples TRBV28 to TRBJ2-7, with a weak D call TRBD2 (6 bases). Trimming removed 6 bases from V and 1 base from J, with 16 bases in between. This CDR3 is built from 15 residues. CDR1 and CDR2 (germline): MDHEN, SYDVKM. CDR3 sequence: CASRFGRTSSYEQYF. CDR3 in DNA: TGTGCCAGCAGGTTTGGGAGGACCTCTTCCTACGAGCAGTACTTC.

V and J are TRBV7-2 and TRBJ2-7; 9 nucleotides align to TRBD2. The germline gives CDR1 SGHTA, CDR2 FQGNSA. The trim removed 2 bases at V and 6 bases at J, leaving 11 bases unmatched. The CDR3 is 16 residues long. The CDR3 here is CASSLSAGGFPGEQYF. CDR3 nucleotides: TGTGCCAGCAGCTTAAGTGCGGGAGGGTTTCCTGGCGAGCAGTACTTC.

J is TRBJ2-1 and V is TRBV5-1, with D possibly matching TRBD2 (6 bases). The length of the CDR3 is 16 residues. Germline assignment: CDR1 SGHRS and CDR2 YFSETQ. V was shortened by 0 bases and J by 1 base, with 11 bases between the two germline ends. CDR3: CASSLDASASYNEQFF. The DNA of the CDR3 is TGCGCCAGCAGCTTGGACGCTAGCGCATCCTACAATGAGCAGTTCTTC.

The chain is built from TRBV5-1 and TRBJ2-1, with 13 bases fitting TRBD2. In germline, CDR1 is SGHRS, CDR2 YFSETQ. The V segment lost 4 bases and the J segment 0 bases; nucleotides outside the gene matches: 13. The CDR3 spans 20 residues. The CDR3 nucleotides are TGCGCCAGCAGCGCCCCCGGGACTAGCGGGGCCGATAGCTCCTACAATGAGCAGTTCTTC. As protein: CASSAPGTSGADSSYNEQFF.

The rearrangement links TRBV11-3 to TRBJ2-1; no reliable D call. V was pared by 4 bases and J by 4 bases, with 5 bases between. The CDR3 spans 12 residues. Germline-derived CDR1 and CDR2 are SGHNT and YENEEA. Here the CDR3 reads CASSSKYNEQFF. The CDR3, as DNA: TGTGCCAGCAGCTCCAAATACAATGAGCAGTTCTTC.

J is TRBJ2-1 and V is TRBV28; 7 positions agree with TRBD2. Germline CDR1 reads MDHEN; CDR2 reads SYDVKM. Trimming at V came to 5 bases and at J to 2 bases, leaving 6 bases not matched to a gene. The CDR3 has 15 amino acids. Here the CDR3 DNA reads TGTGCCAGCAGTCCCTCTAGCGGCGCCTACAATGAGCAGTTCTTC. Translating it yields CASSPSSGAYNEQFF.

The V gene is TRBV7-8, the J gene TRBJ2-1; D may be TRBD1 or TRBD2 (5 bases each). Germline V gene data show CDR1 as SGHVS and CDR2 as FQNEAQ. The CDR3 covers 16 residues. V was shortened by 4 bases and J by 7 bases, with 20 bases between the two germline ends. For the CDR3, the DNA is TGTGCCAGCAGCTCTCAAGCTGGGGGAGTCAGAAATGAGCAGTTCTTC. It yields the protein CASSSQAGGVRNEQFF.

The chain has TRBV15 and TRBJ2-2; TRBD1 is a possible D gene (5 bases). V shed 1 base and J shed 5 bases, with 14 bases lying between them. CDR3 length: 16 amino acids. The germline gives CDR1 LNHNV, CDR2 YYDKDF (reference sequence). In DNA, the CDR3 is TGTGCCACCAGCAGAGTGGGCAGGGTTAATACCGGGGAGCTGTTTTTT. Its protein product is CATSRVGRVNTGELFF. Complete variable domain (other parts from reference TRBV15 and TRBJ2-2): DAMVIQNPRYQVTQFGKPVTLSCSQTLNHNVMYWYQQKSSQAPKLLFHYYDKDFNNEADTPDNFQSRRPNTSFCFLDIRSPGLGDTAMYLCATSRVGRVNTGELFFGEGSRLTVL.

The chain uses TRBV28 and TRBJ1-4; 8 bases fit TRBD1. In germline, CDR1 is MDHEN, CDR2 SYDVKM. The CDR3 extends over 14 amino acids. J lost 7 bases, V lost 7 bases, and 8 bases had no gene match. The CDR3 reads CASTGQGTGEKLFF. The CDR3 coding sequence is TGTGCCAGCACCGGACAGGGAACGGGTGAAAAACTGTTTTTT.

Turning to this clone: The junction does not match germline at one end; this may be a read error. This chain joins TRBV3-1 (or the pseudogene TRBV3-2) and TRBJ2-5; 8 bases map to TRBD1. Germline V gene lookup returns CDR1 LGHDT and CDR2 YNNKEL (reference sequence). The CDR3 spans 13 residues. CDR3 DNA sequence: TGTGCCAGCAGCCGGACAGGGCAAGGGACCCAGTACTTC. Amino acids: CASSRTGQGTQYF.

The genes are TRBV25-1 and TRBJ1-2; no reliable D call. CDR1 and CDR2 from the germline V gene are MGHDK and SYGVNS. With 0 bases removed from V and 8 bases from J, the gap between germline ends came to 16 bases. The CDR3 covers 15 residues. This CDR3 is CASSEYKNGLEGYTF. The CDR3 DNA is TGTGCCAGCAGTGAATATAAGAACGGGCTGGAGGGCTACACCTTC.

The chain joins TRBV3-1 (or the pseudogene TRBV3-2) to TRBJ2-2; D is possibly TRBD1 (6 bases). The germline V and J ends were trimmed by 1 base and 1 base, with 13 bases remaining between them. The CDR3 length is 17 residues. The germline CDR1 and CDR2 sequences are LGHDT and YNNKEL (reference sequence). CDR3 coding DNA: TGTGCCAGCAGCCAAGTGGGTAAGGGACAGAACACCGGGGAGCTGTTTTTT. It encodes CASSQVGKGQNTGELFF.

CDR3 loop: CASSSGTTGNTIYF. CDR3 in DNA: TGTGCCAGCAGCTCCGGGACAACCGGAAACACCATATATTTT. V gene TRBV7-9 combines with J gene TRBJ1-3; D is perhaps TRBD1 (6 bases). CDR1 is SEHNR and CDR2 is FQNEAQ in the germline V gene (reference sequence). V lost 4 bases and J lost 4, with 11 bases in between. There are 14 residues in the CDR3.

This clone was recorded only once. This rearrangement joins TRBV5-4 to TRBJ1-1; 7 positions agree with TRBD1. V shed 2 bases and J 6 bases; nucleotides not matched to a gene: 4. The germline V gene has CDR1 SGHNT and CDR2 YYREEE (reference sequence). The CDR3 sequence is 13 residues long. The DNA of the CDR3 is TGTGCCAGCAGCTTAACAGGGGCCGCTGAAGCTTTCTTT. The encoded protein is CASSLTGAAEAFF.

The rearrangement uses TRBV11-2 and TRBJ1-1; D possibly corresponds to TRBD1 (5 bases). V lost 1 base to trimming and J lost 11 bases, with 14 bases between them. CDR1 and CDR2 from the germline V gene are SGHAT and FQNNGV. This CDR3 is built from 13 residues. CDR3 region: CASSLGFRGRAFF. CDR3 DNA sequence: TGTGCCAGCAGCTTAGGGTTCCGGGGACGCGCTTTCTTT.

CDR3 sequence (DNA): TGTGCCAGCAGCTTAGGCAGGGAGAGGAGAAAACTGTTTTTT. Residues: CASSLGRERRKLFF. The V and J genes are TRBV7-2 and TRBJ1-4; tentative D call: TRBD1 (5 bases). Trimming removed 1 base at V and 10 bases at J, with 13 bases between. CDR1 and CDR2 from the germline V gene are SGHTA and FQGNSA. This CDR3 region has 14 residues. The entire variable domain, with the rest obtained from reference TRBV7-2 and TRBJ1-4, is as follows: GAGVSQSPSNKVTEKGKDVELRCDPISGHTALYWYRQSLGQGLEFLIYFQGNSAPDKSGLPSDRFSAERTGGSVSTLTIQRTQQEDSAVYLCASSLGRERRKLFFGSGTQLSVL.

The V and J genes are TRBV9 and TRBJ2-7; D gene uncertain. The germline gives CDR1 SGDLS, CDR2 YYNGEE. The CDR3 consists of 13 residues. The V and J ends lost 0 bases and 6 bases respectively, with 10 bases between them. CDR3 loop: CASSVADIGEQYF. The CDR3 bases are TGTGCCAGCAGCGTAGCTGATATAGGCGAGCAGTACTTC.

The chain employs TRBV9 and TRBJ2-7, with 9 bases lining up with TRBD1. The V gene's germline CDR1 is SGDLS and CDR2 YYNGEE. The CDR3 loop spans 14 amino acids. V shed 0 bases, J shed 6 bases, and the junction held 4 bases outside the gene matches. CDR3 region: CASSVGDRVGEQYF. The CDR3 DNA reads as TGTGCCAGCAGCGTAGGGGACAGGGTAGGCGAGCAGTACTTC.

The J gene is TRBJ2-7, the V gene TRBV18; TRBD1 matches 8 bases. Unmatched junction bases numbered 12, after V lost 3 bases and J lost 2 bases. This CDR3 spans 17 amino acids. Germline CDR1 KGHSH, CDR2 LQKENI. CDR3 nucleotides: TGTGCCAGCTCACCTAACTCCGGACAGGGAAGCACCTACGAGCAGTACTTC. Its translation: CASSPNSGQGSTYEQYF.

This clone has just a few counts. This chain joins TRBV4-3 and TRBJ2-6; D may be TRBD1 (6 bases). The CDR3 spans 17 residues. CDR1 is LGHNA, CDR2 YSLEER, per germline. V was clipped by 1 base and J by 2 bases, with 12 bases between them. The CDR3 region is CASSQGYQGTGANVLTF. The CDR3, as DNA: TGCGCCAGCAGCCAAGGATATCAGGGGACTGGGGCCAACGTCCTGACTTTC.

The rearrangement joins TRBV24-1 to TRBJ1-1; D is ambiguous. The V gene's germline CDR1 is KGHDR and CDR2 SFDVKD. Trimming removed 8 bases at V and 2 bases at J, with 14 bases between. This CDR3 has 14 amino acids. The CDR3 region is CATKAADSNTEAFF. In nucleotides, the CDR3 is TGTGCCACCAAGGCCGCAGACTCTAACACTGAAGCTTTCTTT.

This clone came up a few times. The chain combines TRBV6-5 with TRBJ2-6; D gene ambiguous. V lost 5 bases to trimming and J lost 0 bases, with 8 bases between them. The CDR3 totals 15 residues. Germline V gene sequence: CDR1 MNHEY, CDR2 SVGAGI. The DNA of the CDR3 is TGTGCCAGCAGTCCACAGAGCTCTGGGGCCAACGTCCTGACTTTC. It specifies CASSPQSSGANVLTF.

The CDR3 here is CASSTDRGRDTGELFF. For the CDR3, the DNA is TGTGCCAGTAGTACGGACAGGGGGCGTGACACCGGGGAGCTGTTTTTT. The chain combines TRBV19 with TRBJ2-2, with 11 nucleotides matching TRBD1. CDR3 size: 16 residues. V gave up 4 bases and J gave up 3 bases; unmatched junction bases: 4. From germline, CDR1 is LNHDA and CDR2 SQIVND (reference sequence).

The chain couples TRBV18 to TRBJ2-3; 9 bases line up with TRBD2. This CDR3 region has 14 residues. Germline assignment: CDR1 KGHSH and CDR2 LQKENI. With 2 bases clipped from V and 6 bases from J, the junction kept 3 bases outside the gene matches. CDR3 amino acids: CASSPVAGADTQYF. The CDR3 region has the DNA TGTGCCAGCTCACCAGTAGCGGGAGCCGATACGCAGTATTTT.

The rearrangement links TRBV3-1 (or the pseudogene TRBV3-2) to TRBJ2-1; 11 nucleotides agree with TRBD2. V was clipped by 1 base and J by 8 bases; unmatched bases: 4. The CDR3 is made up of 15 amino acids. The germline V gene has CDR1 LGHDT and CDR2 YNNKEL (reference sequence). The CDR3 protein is CASSQGGLAVYEQFF. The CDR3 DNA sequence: TGTGCCAGCAGCCAAGGGGGACTAGCGGTGTATGAGCAGTTCTTC.

In DNA, the CDR3 is TGTGCCAGCAGCTTGTTCTTAAGTAGCACAGATACGCAGTATTTT. This codes for CASSLFLSSTDTQYF. This chain connects TRBV5-4 to TRBJ2-3; D is uncertain. CDR3 length equals 15 residues. Trimming cost V 1 base and J 0 bases, with 9 bases left between them. Germline V CDR1 and CDR2: SGHNT, YYREEE (reference sequence).

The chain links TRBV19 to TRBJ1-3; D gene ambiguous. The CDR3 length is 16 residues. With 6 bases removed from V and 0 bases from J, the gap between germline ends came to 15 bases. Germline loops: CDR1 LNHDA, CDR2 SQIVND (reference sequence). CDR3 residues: CASRSAATLSGNTIYF. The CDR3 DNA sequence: TGTGCCAGTAGGTCGGCCGCGACCCTCTCTGGAAACACCATATATTTT.

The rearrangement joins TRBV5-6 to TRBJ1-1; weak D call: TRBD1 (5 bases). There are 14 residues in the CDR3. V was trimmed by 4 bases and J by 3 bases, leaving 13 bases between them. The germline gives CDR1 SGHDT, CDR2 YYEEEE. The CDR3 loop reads CASSGQGGYTEAFF. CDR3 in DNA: TGTGCCAGCAGCGGCCAGGGTGGGTACACTGAAGCTTTCTTT.